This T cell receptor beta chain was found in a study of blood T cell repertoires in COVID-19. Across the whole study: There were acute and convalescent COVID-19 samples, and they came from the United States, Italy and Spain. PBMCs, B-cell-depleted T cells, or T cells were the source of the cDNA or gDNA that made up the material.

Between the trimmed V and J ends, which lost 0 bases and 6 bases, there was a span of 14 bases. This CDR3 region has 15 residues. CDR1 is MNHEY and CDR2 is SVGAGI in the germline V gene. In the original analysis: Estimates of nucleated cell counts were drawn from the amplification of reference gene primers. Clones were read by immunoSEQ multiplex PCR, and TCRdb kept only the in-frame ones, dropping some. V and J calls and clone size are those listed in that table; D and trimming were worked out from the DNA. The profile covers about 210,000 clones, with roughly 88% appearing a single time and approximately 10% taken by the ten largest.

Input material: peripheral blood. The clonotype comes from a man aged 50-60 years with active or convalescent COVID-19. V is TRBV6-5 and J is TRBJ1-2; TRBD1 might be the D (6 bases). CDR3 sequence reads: CASSYSSGGADGYTF. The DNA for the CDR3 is TGTGCCAGCAGTTACTCGTCGGGGGGCGCGGATGGCTACACCTTC.